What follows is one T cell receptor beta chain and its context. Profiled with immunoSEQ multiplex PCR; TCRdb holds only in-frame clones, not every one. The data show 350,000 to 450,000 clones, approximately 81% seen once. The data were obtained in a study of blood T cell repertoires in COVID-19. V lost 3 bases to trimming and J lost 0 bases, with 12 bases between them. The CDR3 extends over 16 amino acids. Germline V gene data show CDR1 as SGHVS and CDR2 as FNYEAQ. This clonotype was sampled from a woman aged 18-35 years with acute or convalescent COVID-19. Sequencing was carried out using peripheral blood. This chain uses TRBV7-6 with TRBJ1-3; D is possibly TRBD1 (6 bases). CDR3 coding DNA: TGTGCCAGCAGCTTGGACAGCCCCAACTCTGGAAACACCATATATTTT. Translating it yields CASSLDSPNSGNTIYF.